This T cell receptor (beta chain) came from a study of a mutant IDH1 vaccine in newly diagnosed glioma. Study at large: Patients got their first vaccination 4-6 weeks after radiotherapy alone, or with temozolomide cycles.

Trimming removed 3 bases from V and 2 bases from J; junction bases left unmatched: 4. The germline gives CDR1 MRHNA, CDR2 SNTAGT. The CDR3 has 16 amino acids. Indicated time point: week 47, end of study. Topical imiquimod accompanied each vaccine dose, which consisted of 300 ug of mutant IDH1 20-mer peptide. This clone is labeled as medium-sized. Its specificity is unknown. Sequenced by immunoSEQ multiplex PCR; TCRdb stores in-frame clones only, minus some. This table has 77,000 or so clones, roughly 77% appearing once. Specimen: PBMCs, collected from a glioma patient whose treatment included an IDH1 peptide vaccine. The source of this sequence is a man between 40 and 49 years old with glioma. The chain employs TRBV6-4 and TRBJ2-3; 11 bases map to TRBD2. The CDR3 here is CASSELAGANTDTQYF. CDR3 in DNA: TGTGCCAGCAGTGAACTAGCGGGAGCGAACACAGATACGCAGTATTTT.